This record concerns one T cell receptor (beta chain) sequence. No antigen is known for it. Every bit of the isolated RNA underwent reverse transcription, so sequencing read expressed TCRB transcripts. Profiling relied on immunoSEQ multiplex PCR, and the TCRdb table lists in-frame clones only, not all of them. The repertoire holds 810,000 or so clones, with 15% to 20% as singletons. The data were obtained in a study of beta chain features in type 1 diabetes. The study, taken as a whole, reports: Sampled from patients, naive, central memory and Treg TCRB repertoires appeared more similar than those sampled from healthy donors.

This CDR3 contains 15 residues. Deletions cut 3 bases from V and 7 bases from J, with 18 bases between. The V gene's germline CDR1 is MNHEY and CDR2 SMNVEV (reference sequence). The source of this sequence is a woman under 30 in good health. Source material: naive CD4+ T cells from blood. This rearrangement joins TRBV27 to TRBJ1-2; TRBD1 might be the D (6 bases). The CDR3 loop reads CASSFSTQGSGGYTF. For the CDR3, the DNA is TGTGCCAGCAGTTTCTCAACACAGGGTTCGGGTGGCTACACCTTC.